The 30 T cell receptor beta chains in this list originate from one sample, sequenced in a study of shared clonotypes between healthy human individuals. Only in-frame clones appear in the TCRdb table, and some are missing; sequencing was by immunoSEQ multiplex PCR. The data contain about a million clones, 70% to 80% of them singletons. Input material: memory CD4+ T cells from PBMCs. Indicated subset: CD45RA-negative fraction. These receptors all stem from a man aged 18 to 29 in good health. Some clones in this sample may be carry-over from other donors' samples.

The chain is built from TRBV5-1 and TRBJ1-2, with a tentative D call TRBD1 (6 bases). This CDR3 region has 17 residues. From germline, CDR1 is SGHRS and CDR2 YFSETQ. Deletions cut 4 bases from V and 3 bases from J, with 22 bases between. The CDR3 loop reads CASSLGLGTGAYYGYTF. DNA of the CDR3: TGCGCCAGCAGCCTTGGTCTGGGGACGGGGGCGTACTATGGCTACACCTTC.

The chain couples TRBV5-1 to TRBJ1-1; D call uncertain. CDR1 is SGHRS and CDR2 is YFSETQ in the germline V gene. Trimming took 1 base from V and 0 from J, leaving 7 bases between them. CDR3 length: 14 residues. The CDR3 DNA follows: TGCGCCAGCAGCTTGTACAATATGAACACTGAAGCTTTCTTT. Encoded protein: CASSLYNMNTEAFF.

The J gene is TRBJ2-1, the V gene TRBV28, with D uncertain. CDR1 is MDHEN, CDR2 SYDVKM, per germline. Between the trimmed V and J ends, which lost 7 bases and 5 bases, there was a span of 9 bases. The CDR3 contains 12 residues. The CDR3 coding sequence is TGTGCCAGCATGGGGTCGCACAATGAGCAGTTCTTC. It specifies CASMGSHNEQFF.

V is TRBV5-1 and J is TRBJ2-1; D unresolved. With 1 base removed from V and 10 bases from J, the gap between germline ends came to 9 bases. Germline loops: CDR1 SGHRS, CDR2 YFSETQ. CDR3 length equals 12 residues. CDR3 DNA sequence: TGCGCCAGCAGCTTGTTAGTTGGAGAGCAGTTCTTC. Amino acids: CASSLLVGEQFF.

This clone was recorded only once. This sequence joins TRBV6-5 and TRBJ1-1; the match to TRBD1 covers 7 bases. Germline CDR1 reads MNHEY; CDR2 reads SVGAGI. This CDR3 has 13 amino acids. The V gene end was trimmed by 8 bases and the J gene end by 5 bases; junction bases not matched to a gene: 8. The CDR3 here is CASGPTGRTEAFF. For the CDR3, the DNA is TGTGCCAGCGGACCGACAGGGAGAACTGAAGCTTTCTTT.

As concerns this clone: At the DNA level, this CDR3 is encoded by other sequences in the same sample as well. The chain is built from TRBV5-4 and TRBJ2-3; possibly TRBD2 for D (5 bases). This CDR3 is 15 amino acids long. V was trimmed by 0 bases and J by 3 bases, leaving 11 bases between them. Germline CDR1 is SGHNT and CDR2 is YYREEE (reference sequence). DNA for the CDR3: TGTGCCAGCAGCTTGGCCGGCGCGGGTACAGATACGCAGTATTTT. It encodes CASSLAGAGTDTQYF.

The V and J genes are TRBV11-3 and TRBJ2-5; a possible D gene is TRBD2 (5 bases). Per germline, CDR1 SGHNT and CDR2 YENEEA. The V gene lost 5 bases and the J gene lost 5 bases, with 12 bases spanning the gap. The CDR3 runs 13 residues. CDR3 loop: CASSPRADETQYF. In DNA, the CDR3 is TGTGCCAGCAGCCCGAGGGCAGATGAGACCCAGTACTTC.

This clone was detected a few times. The J gene is TRBJ1-5, the V gene TRBV10-2; no reliable D call. CDR1 is WSHSY, CDR2 SAAADI, per germline. CDR3 length equals 11 residues. V lost 8 bases and J lost 4, with 6 bases in between. CDR3 DNA: TGCGCCAGCGGAGTAAATCAGCCCCAGCATTTT. This gives the protein CASGVNQPQHF.

The rearrangement uses TRBV7-9 and TRBJ2-1; 11 bases match TRBD1. This CDR3 is built from 16 residues. V trimming: 5 bases; J trimming: 8 bases; junction bases outside the gene matches: 11. The germline gives CDR1 SEHNR, CDR2 FQNEAQ (reference sequence). Here the CDR3 reads CASSLRTGGAVDEQFF. Here the CDR3 DNA reads TGTGCCAGCAGCCTCCGGACAGGGGGCGCCGTCGATGAGCAGTTCTTC.

The sample holds many counts of this clone. The gene calls are TRBV11-2 and TRBJ2-1; the D is unclear. CDR1 and CDR2 from the germline V gene are SGHAT and FQNNGV. The V end was cut by 8 bases, the J end by 0 bases, with 14 bases between. This CDR3 is built from 15 residues. The CDR3 spells CASGVSRSSYNEQFF. CDR3 DNA sequence: TGTGCCAGCGGGGTTAGCAGGAGCTCCTACAATGAGCAGTTCTTC. Together with reference TRBV11-2 and TRBJ2-1, the CDR3 gives the full variable domain: EAGVAQSPRYKIIEKRQSVAFWCNPISGHATLYWYQQILGQGPKLLIQFQNNGVVDDSQLPKDRFSAERLKGVDSTLKIQPAKLEDSAVYLCASGVSRSSYNEQFFGPGTRLTVL.

V and J are TRBV9 and TRBJ2-7; D gene unclear. In germline, CDR1 is SGDLS, CDR2 YYNGEE. The CDR3 consists of 13 residues. Trimming left V 5 bases short and J 4 bases short, with 13 bases between. CDR3 sequence: CASSRRGTYEQYF. Here the CDR3 DNA reads TGTGCCAGCAGTCGTAGAGGTACATACGAGCAGTACTTC.

The rearrangement uses TRBV25-1 and TRBJ2-2; 8 bases align to TRBD1. Germline CDR1 MGHDK, CDR2 SYGVNS. The CDR3 runs to 17 residues. V lost 6 bases to trimming and J lost 5 bases; unmatched junction nucleotides: 14. The DNA of the CDR3 is TGTGCCAGCAGGCCATCGACAGGGGATTATTCTACCGGGGAGCTGTTTTTT. Its protein is CASRPSTGDYSTGELFF.

The chain carries TRBV7-2 and TRBJ2-7; 12 bases match TRBD2. With 3 bases clipped from V and 1 base from J, the junction kept 10 bases outside the gene matches. Germline lookup yields CDR1 SGHTA and CDR2 FQGNSA. The CDR3 contains 18 residues. CDR3 amino acids: CASSLRSSGRAVSYEQYF. In DNA, the CDR3 is TGTGCCAGCAGCTTGCGGTCTAGCGGGAGGGCCGTATCCTACGAGCAGTACTTC.

Worth noting for this clone: The same CDR3 can be traced to other DNA sequences in this sample. The V gene is TRBV5-1, the J gene TRBJ1-1, with 7 bases aligning to TRBD1. The CDR3 runs to 13 residues. CDR1 is SGHRS, CDR2 YFSETQ, per germline. V lost 0 bases and J lost 10; bases outside the gene matches: 6. The CDR3 here is CASSLGQGAGAFF. CDR3 nucleotides: TGCGCCAGCAGCTTGGGACAGGGTGCTGGAGCTTTCTTT.

The CDR3 coding sequence is TGTGCCAGTAGTCCGGGGGCCTGGGAGCTGTTTTTT. Translation: CASSPGAWELFF. The gene calls are TRBV19 and TRBJ2-2, with D perhaps matching TRBD1 or TRBD2 (6 bases each). CDR1 and CDR2 (germline): LNHDA, SQIVND (reference sequence). This CDR3 spans 12 amino acids. Trimming took off 5 bases at V and 9 bases at J, with 10 bases between the two ends.

The chain recombines TRBV28 with TRBJ1-5, with 8 bases aligning to TRBD1. Losses at the gene ends were 6 bases for V and 6 bases for J; bases not matched to a gene: 7. This CDR3 spans 14 amino acids. Germline CDR1 MDHEN, CDR2 SYDVKM. CDR3 amino acids: CASRGTGLPQPQHF. In nucleotides, the CDR3 is TGTGCCAGCAGGGGGACAGGCCTCCCTCAGCCCCAGCATTTT.

This chain connects TRBV20-1 to TRBJ1-4; possible D gene TRBD1, 5 bases. The CDR3 runs to 10 residues. The germline gives CDR1 DFQATT, CDR2 SNEGSKA (reference sequence). Trimming removed 6 bases from V and 8 bases from J, with 7 bases in between. The CDR3 DNA follows: TGCAGTGCCAGGGACGAAAAACTGTTTTTT. Its translation is CSARDEKLFF.

The genes are TRBV6-6 and TRBJ1-1, with TRBD1 as a possible D gene (5 bases). CDR1 is MNHNY and CDR2 is SVGAGI in the germline V gene (reference sequence). This CDR3 contains 14 residues. The V end was cut by 4 bases, the J end by 5 bases, with 14 bases between. The DNA of the CDR3 is TGTGCCAGCAGTTCCGCTGGGGGAGGGACTGAAGCTTTCTTT. It specifies CASSSAGGGTEAFF.

This clone was picked up many times. The chain employs TRBV30 and TRBJ1-2; D remains ambiguous. With 0 bases removed from V and 1 base from J, the gap between germline ends came to 18 bases. The CDR3 length is 17 residues. Germline lookup yields CDR1 GTSNPN and CDR2 SVGIG (reference sequence). CDR3 sequence reads: CAWSVIGFSSGNYGYTF. The CDR3 DNA reads TGTGCCTGGAGTGTAATAGGGTTTAGTAGCGGTAACTATGGCTACACCTTC.

This chain joins TRBV5-6 and TRBJ2-1, with D perhaps matching TRBD1 (5 bases). CDR1 SGHDT and CDR2 YYEEEE come from the germline V gene. The ends were cut back, 2 bases at V and 2 bases at J, with 14 bases in the middle. The CDR3 runs to 16 residues. The CDR3 nucleotides are TGTGCCAGCAGCTTATACTCAGGGTCAACCTACAATGAGCAGTTCTTC. Translation gives CASSLYSGSTYNEQFF. Using reference TRBV5-6 and TRBJ2-1 for the parts outside the CDR3, the full variable domain is DAGVTQSPTHLIKTRGQQVTLRCSPKSGHDTVSWYQQALGQGPQFIFQYYEEEERQRGNFPDRFSGHQFPNYSSELNVNALLLGDSALYLCASSLYSGSTYNEQFFGPGTRLTVL.

The chain links TRBV10-3 to TRBJ2-7; 10 nucleotides line up with TRBD2. The CDR3 length is 15 residues. V lost 4 bases to trimming and J lost 4 bases; unmatched junction nucleotides: 7. CDR1 is ENHRY, CDR2 SYGVKD, per germline. CDR3 sequence reads: CAISGLAGVGYEQYF. CDR3 nucleotides: TGTGCCATCAGTGGGCTAGCGGGAGTAGGTTACGAGCAGTACTTC.

The chain employs TRBV28 and TRBJ2-1, with 9 bases aligning to TRBD2. Germline trimming cut 6 bases from V and 10 bases from J; bases unmatched to any gene: 10. The germline CDR1 and CDR2 sequences are MDHEN and SYDVKM. The CDR3 has 14 residues. CDR3 nucleotide sequence: TGTGCCAGCAGCAGGCTAGCGGGAAACGGGGAGCAGTTCTTC. Its protein is CASSRLAGNGEQFF.

This clone was detected only once. This chain links TRBV2 with TRBJ1-5; D remains ambiguous. V gave up 7 bases and J gave up 0 bases, with 7 bases separating them. Per germline, CDR1 SNHLY and CDR2 FYNNEI. The CDR3 is made up of 13 amino acids. The CDR3 DNA reads TGTGCCAGCAACAGCGATAGCAATCAGCCCCAGCATTTT. Encoded protein: CASNSDSNQPQHF.

For this clone: A far larger clone is a single base away, which makes a read error likely. This chain links TRBV11-1 with TRBJ1-4, with TRBD1 matching over 8 bases. Germline loops: CDR1 SGHAT, CDR2 FQDESV (reference sequence). With V trimmed by 3 bases and J by 5 bases, 2 bases remained unmatched. The length of the CDR3 is 14 residues. This CDR3 reads CASSLGQANEKLFF. In nucleotides, the CDR3 is TGTGCCAGCAGCTTGGGACAGGCAAATGAAAAACTGTTTTTT.

A remark on this clone: Other DNA sequences from this sample encode an identical CDR3 as well. This chain joins TRBV20-1 and TRBJ2-5; maybe TRBD2 (6 bases). The CDR3 is made up of 11 amino acids. CDR1 and CDR2 from the germline V gene are DFQATT and SNEGSKA (reference sequence). Trimming took off 7 bases at V and 1 base at J, with 7 bases between the two ends. As DNA, the CDR3 is TGCAGTGGGGGGGTCCAAGAGACCCAGTACTTC. Its protein product is CSGGVQETQYF.

J is TRBJ2-5 and V is TRBV11-2, with no clear D. TRBJ2-7 explains the end of the DNA better; the J call may be wrong. CDR1 is SGHAT, CDR2 FQNNGV, per germline. The CDR3 has 12 amino acids. This CDR3 is CASSDKDYEQYF. The DNA of the CDR3 is TGTGCCAGCAGCGACAAGGATTACGAGCAGTACTTC.

The V call is TRBV30, the J call TRBJ2-7; no clear D gene. From germline, CDR1 is GTSNPN and CDR2 SVGIG (reference sequence). This CDR3 is 14 amino acids long. The V end lost 0 bases, the J end lost 0 bases, and 9 bases lay between the germline ends. CDR3 bases: TGTGCCTGGAGTGTTTCTGAAACCTCCTACGAGCAGTACTTC. Its translation: CAWSVSETSYEQYF.

This chain joins TRBV28 and TRBJ1-2; D is possibly TRBD1 (5 bases). V was shortened by 3 bases and J by 5 bases, with 13 bases between the two germline ends. The CDR3 length is 14 residues. From germline, CDR1 is MDHEN and CDR2 SYDVKM. CDR3 nucleotides: TGTGCCAGCAGTTTGGGCAGGGTGGGATATGGCTACACCTTC. It encodes CASSLGRVGYGYTF.

To note about this clone: Given a much more abundant clone one base away, this may be a read error. Other DNA sequences in this sample translate to the same CDR3. The gene calls are TRBV28 and TRBJ2-7, with D perhaps TRBD2 (5 bases). V lost 8 bases and J 7 bases, leaving 18 bases between the germline ends. In germline, CDR1 is MDHEN, CDR2 SYDVKM. The CDR3 has 13 residues. CDR3 in DNA: TGTGCCAGCCAGACGCGGGTGGAGGAAGAGCAGTACTTC. Protein sequence: CASQTRVEEEQYF.

V gene TRBV6-5 combines with J gene TRBJ2-3, with TRBD2 matching 7 bases. V was clipped by 4 bases and J by 5 bases; unmatched bases: 3. Germline V lookup: CDR1 MNHEY, CDR2 SVGAGI. The CDR3 has 13 residues. This CDR3 is CASSWREQDTQYF. CDR3 DNA sequence: TGTGCCAGCAGTTGGCGGGAGCAAGATACGCAGTATTTT.